This T cell receptor beta chain derives from a study of T cell responses to AZD1222 COVID-19 vaccine. Study-level results: Close to half of spike-specific TCRs reportedly recognize unmutated variant regions.

Trimming shortened V by 0 bases and J by 1 base, and 7 bases separated the two germline ends. Per germline, CDR1 SGHRS and CDR2 YFSETQ. This CDR3 contains 14 residues. The repertoire was sequenced with immunoSEQ multiplex PCR; TCRdb's copy has only in-frame clones and lacks some. The sample lists 84,000 or so clones; approximately 89% were seen once. In the case of this clone: What it binds is unknown.

This receptor was taken from an adult in good health. The rearrangement joins TRBV5-1 to TRBJ1-1, with D unresolved. Sample: peripheral blood, taken on day 0 of AZD1222 vaccination. The CDR3 protein is CASSLAEWNTEAFF. CDR3 in DNA: TGCGCCAGCAGCTTGGCCGAGTGGAACACTGAAGCTTTCTTT. The entire variable domain, with the rest obtained from reference TRBV5-1 and TRBJ1-1, is as follows: KAGVTQTPRYLIKTRGQQVTLSCSPISGHRSVSWYQQTPGQGLQFLFEYFSETQRNKGNFPGRFSGRQFSNSRSEMNVSTLELGDSALYLCASSLAEWNTEAFFGQGTRLTVV.